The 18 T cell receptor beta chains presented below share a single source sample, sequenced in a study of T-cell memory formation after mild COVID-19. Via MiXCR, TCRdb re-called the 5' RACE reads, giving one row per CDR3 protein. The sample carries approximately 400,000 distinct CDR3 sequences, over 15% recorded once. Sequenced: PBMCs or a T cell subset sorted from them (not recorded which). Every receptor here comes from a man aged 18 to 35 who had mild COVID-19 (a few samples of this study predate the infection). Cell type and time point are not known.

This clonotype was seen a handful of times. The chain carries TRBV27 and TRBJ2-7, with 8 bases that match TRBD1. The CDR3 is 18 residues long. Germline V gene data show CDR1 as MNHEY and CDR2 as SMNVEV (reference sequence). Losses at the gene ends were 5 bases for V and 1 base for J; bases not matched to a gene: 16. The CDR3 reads CASSPRTGTRLGSYEQYF. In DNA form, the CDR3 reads TGTGCCAGCAGTCCCCGGACAGGGACACGCCTGGGGTCCTACGAGCAGTACTTC.

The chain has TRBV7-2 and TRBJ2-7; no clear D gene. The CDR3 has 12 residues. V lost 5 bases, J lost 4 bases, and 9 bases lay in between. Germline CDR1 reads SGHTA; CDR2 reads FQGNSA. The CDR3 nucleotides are TGTGCCAGCAGCCCAATTCTGTACGAGCAGTACGTC. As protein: CASSPILYEQYV.

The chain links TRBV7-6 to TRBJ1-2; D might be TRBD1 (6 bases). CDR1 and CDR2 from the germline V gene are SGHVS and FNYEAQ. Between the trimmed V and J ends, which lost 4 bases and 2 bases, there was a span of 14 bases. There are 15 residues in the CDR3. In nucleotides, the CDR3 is TGTGCCAGCAGCTATGACCTGACAGGAAACTATGGCTACACCTTC. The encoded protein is CASSYDLTGNYGYTF.

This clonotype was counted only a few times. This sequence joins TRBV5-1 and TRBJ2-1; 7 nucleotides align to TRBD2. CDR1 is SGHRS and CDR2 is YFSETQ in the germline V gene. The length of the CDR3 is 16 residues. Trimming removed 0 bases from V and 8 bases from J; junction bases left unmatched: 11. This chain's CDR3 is CASSLGLAFVSDEQFF. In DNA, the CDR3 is TGCGCCAGCAGCTTGGGACTAGCATTCGTGAGCGATGAGCAGTTCTTC.

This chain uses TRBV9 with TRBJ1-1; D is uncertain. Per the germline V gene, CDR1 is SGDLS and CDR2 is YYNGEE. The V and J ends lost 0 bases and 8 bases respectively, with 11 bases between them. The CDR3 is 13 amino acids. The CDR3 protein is CASSVAGGSEAFF. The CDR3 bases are TGTGCCAGCAGCGTAGCTGGAGGATCCGAAGCTTTCTTT. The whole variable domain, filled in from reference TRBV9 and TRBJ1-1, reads DSGVTQTPKHLITATGQRVTLRCSPRSGDLSVYWYQQSLDQGLQFLIQYYNGEERAKGNILERFSAQQFPDLHSELNLSSLELGDSALYFCASSVAGGSEAFFGQGTRLTVV.

CDR3 protein: CASSPTLTGRMNTEAFF. The CDR3 coding sequence is TGTGCCAGCAGCCCAACGCTGACAGGGCGGATGAACACTGAAGCTTTCTTT. This chain uses TRBV7-9 with TRBJ1-1; 7 bases are a match to TRBD1. Trimming removed 5 bases from V and 0 bases from J; junction bases left unmatched: 12. The CDR3 runs 17 residues. CDR1 SEHNR and CDR2 FQNEAQ come from the germline V gene (reference sequence).

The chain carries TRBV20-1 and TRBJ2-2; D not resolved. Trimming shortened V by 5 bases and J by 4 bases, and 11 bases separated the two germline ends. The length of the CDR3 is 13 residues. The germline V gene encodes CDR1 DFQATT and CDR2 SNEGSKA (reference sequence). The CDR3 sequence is CSARRPGTGELFF. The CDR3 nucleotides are TGCAGTGCTCGAAGACCGGGCACCGGGGAGCTGTTTTTT.

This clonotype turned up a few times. The CDR3 spells CASIRMGSYGYTF. The CDR3 DNA follows: TGTGCCAGCATTCGGATGGGGAGCTATGGCTACACCTTC. The chain employs TRBV28 and TRBJ1-2; D gene unclear. CDR3 length: 13 residues. Germline V gene sequence: CDR1 MDHEN, CDR2 SYDVKM. The V end was cut by 7 bases, the J end by 4 bases, with 13 bases between.

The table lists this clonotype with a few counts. CDR3 residues: CASSLDPSFQPQHF. For the CDR3, the DNA is TGCGCCAGCAGCTTGGACCCGAGTTTTCAGCCCCAGCATTTT. The V gene is TRBV5-1, the J gene TRBJ1-5; D is undetermined. The germline gives CDR1 SGHRS, CDR2 YFSETQ. Trimming took 0 bases from V and 6 from J, leaving 10 bases between them. The CDR3 is 14 amino acids.

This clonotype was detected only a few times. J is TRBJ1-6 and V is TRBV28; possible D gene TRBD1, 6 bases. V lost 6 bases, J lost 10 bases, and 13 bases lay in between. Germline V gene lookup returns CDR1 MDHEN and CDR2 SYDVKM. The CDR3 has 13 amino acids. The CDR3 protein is CASSTHGGSPLHF. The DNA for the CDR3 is TGTGCCAGCAGCACCCACGGGGGCTCACCCCTCCACTTT.

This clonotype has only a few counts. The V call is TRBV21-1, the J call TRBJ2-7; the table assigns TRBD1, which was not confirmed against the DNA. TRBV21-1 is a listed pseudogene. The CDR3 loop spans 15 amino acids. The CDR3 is CASSPPGTGAYEQYV. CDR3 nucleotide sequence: TGTGCCAGCAGCCCCCCCGGGACAGGGGCCTACGAGCAGTACGTC.

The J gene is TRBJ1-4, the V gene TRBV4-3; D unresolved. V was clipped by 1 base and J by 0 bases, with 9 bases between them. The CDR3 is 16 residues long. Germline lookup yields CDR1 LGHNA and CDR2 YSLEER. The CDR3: CASSQGPRSTNEKLFF. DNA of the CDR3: TGCGCCAGCAGCCAAGGGCCGCGATCAACTAATGAAAAACTGTTTTTT.

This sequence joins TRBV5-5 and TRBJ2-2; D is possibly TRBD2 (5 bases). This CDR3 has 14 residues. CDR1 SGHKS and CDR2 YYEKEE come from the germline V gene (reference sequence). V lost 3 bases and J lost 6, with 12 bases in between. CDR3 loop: CASSSGRGSGELFF. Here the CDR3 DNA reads TGTGCCAGCAGCTCGGGTCGGGGTTCCGGGGAGCTGTTTTTT.

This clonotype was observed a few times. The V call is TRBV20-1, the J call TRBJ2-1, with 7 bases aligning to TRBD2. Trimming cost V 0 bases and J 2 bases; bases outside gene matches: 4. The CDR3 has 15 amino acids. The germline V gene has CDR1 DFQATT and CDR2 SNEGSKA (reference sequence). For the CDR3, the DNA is TGCAGTGCTAGAGATCCGGCGGGGGCCTACAATGAGCAGTTCTTC. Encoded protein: CSARDPAGAYNEQFF.

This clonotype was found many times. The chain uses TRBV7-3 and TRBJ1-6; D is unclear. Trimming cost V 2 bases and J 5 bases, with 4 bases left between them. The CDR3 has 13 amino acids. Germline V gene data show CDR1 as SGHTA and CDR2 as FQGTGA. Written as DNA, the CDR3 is TGTGCCAGCAGCTTACAAAATAATTCACCCCTCCACTTT. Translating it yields CASSLQNNSPLHF.

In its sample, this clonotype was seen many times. The CDR3 is CASSQGTGNYEQYF. The CDR3, as DNA: TGCGCCAGCAGCCAAGGGACAGGGAACTACGAGCAGTACTTC. V usage is TRBV4-3 and J usage is TRBJ2-7, with 8 bases fitting TRBD1. Germline V lookup: CDR1 LGHNA, CDR2 YSLEER. V dropped 1 base and J dropped 3; count of bases not matched to a gene: 2. This CDR3 is built from 14 residues.

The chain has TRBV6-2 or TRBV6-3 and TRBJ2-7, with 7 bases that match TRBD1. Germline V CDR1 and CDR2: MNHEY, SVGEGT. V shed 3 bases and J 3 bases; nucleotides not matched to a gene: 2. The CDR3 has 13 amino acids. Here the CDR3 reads CASSYHRGYEQYF. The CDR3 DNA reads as TGTGCCAGCAGTTATCACAGGGGCTACGAGCAGTACTTC.

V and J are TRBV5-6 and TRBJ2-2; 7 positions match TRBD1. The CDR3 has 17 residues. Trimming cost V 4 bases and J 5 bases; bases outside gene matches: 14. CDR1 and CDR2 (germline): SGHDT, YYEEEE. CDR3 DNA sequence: TGTGCCAGCAGCCAAGCCCGACAGGGTGTACGAACCGGGGAGCTGTTTTTT. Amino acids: CASSQARQGVRTGELFF.